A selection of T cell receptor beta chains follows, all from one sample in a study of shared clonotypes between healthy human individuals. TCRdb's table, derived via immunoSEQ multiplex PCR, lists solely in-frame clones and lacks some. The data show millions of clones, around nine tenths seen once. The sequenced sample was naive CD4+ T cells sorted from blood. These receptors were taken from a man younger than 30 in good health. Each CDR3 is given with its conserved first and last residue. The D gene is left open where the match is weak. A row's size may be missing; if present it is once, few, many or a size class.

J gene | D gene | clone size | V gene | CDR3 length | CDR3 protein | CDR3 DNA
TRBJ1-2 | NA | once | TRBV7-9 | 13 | CASSLKPDYGYTF | TGTGCCAGCAGCTTAAAACCAGACTATGGCTACACCTTC
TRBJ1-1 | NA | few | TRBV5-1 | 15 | CASSLGGPSSTEAFF | TGCGCCAGCAGCTTGGGGGGCCCGAGCAGCACTGAAGCTTTCTTT
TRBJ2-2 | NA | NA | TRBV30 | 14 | CAWRGGQRTGELFF | TGTGCCTGGAGAGGGGGGCAGAGGACCGGGGAGCTGTTTTTT
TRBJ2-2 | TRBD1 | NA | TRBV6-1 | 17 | CASSEIGTGMNTGELFF | TGTGCCAGCAGTGAAATTGGGACAGGGATGAACACCGGGGAGCTGTTTTTT
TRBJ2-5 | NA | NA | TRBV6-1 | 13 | CASSEGGGETQYF | TGTGCCAGCAGTGAAGGAGGGGGGGAGACCCAGTACTTC
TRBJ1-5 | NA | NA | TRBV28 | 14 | CASRDPSGNQPQHF | TGTGCCAGCCGGGACCCATCAGGCAATCAGCCCCAGCATTTT
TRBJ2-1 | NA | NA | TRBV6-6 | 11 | CASRQGYEQFF | TGTGCCAGCAGGCAGGGGTATGAGCAGTTCTTC
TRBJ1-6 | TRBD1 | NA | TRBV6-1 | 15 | CASSEEGGRNSPLHF | TGTGCCAGCAGTGAAGAAGGGGGCCGTAATTCACCCCTCCACTTT
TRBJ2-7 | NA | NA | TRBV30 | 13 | CAWSRGLAYEQYF | TGTGCCTGGAGCCGGGGGTTGGCCTACGAGCAGTACTTC
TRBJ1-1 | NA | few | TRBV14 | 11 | CASSQGLKAFF | TGTGCCAGCAGCCAAGGCCTGAAGGCTTTCTTT
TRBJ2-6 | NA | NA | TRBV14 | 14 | CASGAASGANVLTF | TGTGCCAGCGGGGCGGCCTCTGGGGCCAACGTCCTGACTTTC
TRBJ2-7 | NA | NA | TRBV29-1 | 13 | CSVEEWGSYEQYF | TGCAGCGTTGAAGAGTGGGGCTCCTACGAGCAGTACTTC
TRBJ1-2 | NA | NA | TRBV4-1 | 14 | CASSPGLLVYGYTF | TGCGCCAGCAGCCCGGGGCTGCTGGTCTATGGCTACACCTTC
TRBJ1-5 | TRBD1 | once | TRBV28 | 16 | CASTSQGAPSNQPQHF | TGTGCCAGCACCTCCCAGGGGGCGCCGAGCAATCAGCCCCAGCATTTT
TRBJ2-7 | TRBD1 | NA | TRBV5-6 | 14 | CASSLVSGQGGEYF | TGTGCCAGCAGCTTGGTCAGCGGACAGGGGGGAGAGTACTTC
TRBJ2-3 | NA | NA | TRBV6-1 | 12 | CASSEAGDTQYF | TGTGCCAGCAGTGAAGCAGGGGATACGCAGTATTTT
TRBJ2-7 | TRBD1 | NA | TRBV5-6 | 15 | CASSLLTGGASEQYF | TGTGCCAGCAGCTTACTGACAGGGGGCGCTTCCGAGCAGTACTTC
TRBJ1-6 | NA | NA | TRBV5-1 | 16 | CASSLQGLGGNSPLHF | TGCGCCAGCAGCTTACAGGGACTGGGTGGTAATTCACCCCTCCACTTT
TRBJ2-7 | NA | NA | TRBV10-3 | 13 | CAISESRASEQYF | TGTGCCATCAGTGAGTCCAGGGCCTCGGAGCAGTACTTC
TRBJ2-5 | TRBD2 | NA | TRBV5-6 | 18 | CASSLGPSGRAEKETQYF | TGTGCCAGCAGCTTGGGGCCAAGCGGGAGGGCCGAGAAAGAGACCCAGTACTTC
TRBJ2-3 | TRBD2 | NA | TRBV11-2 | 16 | CASSLLYSSGSHTQYF | TGTGCCAGCAGCCTACTGTACTCCAGCGGGAGTCATACGCAGTATTTT
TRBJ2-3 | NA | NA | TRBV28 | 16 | CASGGGSPASTDTQYF | TGTGCCAGCGGGGGTGGCAGTCCTGCCTCCACAGATACGCAGTATTTT
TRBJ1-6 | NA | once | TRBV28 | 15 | CASSRTGTGATPLHF | TGTGCCAGCAGCCGAACAGGAACTGGGGCGACACCCCTCCACTTT
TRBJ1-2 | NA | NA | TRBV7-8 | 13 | CASSFPGFGGYTF | TGTGCCAGCAGCTTCCCGGGATTCGGAGGCTACACCTTC